This TCR beta chain was captured by sequencing in a study of tumor-infiltrating lymphocytes in oesophageal squamous cell carcinoma. Note on this clonotype: Just one base apart from a much larger clone, this may be a read error. As the CDR3 is not closed by the conserved phenylalanine or tryptophan, this likely results from a read error. Because the CDR3's place on the DNA is in doubt, the DNA is left out and the CDR3 is given as listed by TCRdb.

The CDR3 spans 15 amino acids, including both terminal residues. Per germline, CDR1 LNHDA and CDR2 SQIVND (reference sequence). MiXCR, run by TCRdb on the PCR reads, gives a single entry per CDR3 protein. The sample shows about 23,000 distinct CDR3 sequences, about two fifths of them seen only once. The sequenced sample consisted of esophageal tumor tissue. J is TRBJ2-3 and V is TRBV19; TRBD2, the table's D call, lacks a check against the DNA. The sequence was collected from a male donor with esophageal squamous cell carcinoma. This CDR3 reads CASSSGLVGLYEQYY.